This entry is about one T cell receptor (beta chain). The entry originates in a study of cytomegalovirus exposure and HLA in healthy donors. This CDR3 is built from 15 residues. Germline V gene sequence: CDR1 SGHKS, CDR2 YYEKEE (reference sequence). V dropped 4 bases and J dropped 2; count of bases not matched to a gene: 8. PCR was performed using 60 Vbeta and 13 Jbeta primers. Libraries were prepared by immunoSEQ multiplex PCR; TCRdb keeps only in-frame clonotypes and omits some of them. This sample has over 150,000 clones, with 65% to 85% found just once. The clonotype originates from a woman aged 40 to 50 in good health and CMV-seropositive. Material: PBMCs. The V gene is TRBV5-5, the J gene TRBJ2-7; 8 positions agree with TRBD1. CDR3 sequence reads: CASSQGRDRTYEQYF. The CDR3 DNA reads TGTGCCAGCAGCCAAGGCCGGGACAGGACCTACGAGCAGTACTTC.